A selection of T cell receptor beta chains follows, all from one sample in a study of cytomegalovirus exposure and HLA in healthy donors. Sequenced by immunoSEQ multiplex PCR; TCRdb stores in-frame clones only, minus some. The top ten hold 13% to 15% of the sample, which has roughly 110,000 clones, around two thirds seen once. Sequenced: PBMCs. These TCRs come from a middle-aged woman in good health and CMV-seropositive. Both conserved end residues are part of each CDR3. The D gene is left open where the match is weak. Not all rows give a size; the values are once, few, many and, for expanded clones, a class.

clone_size	d_call	v_call	j_call	cdr3_nt	cdr3_aa
NA	TRBD1	TRBV6-1	TRBJ2-5	TGTGCCAGCAGGCCGGGACAGGGGGGGCAAGAGACCCAGTACTTC	CASRPGQGGQETQYF
NA	TRBD1	TRBV11-2	TRBJ1-2	TGTGCCAGCAGCTTAGTCGAGGGGGCTAGTGGCTACACCTTC	CASSLVEGASGYTF
NA	TRBD1	TRBV6-5	TRBJ1-6	TGTGCCAGCACTGACCCGGCAGGGGGTGGCTCACCCCTCCACTTT	CASTDPAGGGSPLHF
NA	NA	TRBV4-1	TRBJ1-1	TGCGCCAGCAGCCAAGGAGGGAGCTCGAACACTGAAGCTTTCTTT	CASSQGGSSNTEAFF
NA	NA	TRBV11-3	TRBJ2-5	TGTGCCAGCAGCCCCACGGGAGAGACCCAGTACTTC	CASSPTGETQYF
once	TRBD2	TRBV2	TRBJ2-5	TGTGCCAGCAGTGGGACTAGCGGGGGATCGGCCCAGTACTTC	CASSGTSGGSAQYF
few	NA	TRBV4-2	TRBJ1-5	TGTGCCAGCAGCCAAGATTTGGCAGGGGCACGGAATCAGCCCCAGCATTTT	CASSQDLAGARNQPQHF
NA	NA	TRBV6-5	TRBJ1-2	TGTGCCAGCAGGCTTATCACGGGGTATGGCTACACCTTC	CASRLITGYGYTF
NA	NA	TRBV7-2	TRBJ1-6	TGTGCCAGCAGCTTAGTTTTCTTCGGGAACTCACCCCTCCACTTT	CASSLVFFGNSPLHF
once	NA	TRBV5-1	TRBJ1-3	TGCGCCAGCAGCTTGGAGTTGGGGCGGAGTGGAAACACCATATATTTT	CASSLELGRSGNTIYF
NA	NA	TRBV18	TRBJ1-2	TGTGCCAGCTCACCCGGAGGGGACTCCCAAAGGGGCTACACCTTC	CASSPGGDSQRGYTF
NA	NA	TRBV2	TRBJ1-5	TGTGCCAGCAGTGGCACAGGGTGGGGTCAGCCCCAGCATTTT	CASSGTGWGQPQHF
few	TRBD1	TRBV4-3	TRBJ1-6	TGCGCCAGCAGCCGAGAAGGGACAGTGCTTGGGTCACCCCTCCACTTT	CASSREGTVLGSPLHF
NA	TRBD1	TRBV7-2	TRBJ1-6	TGTGCCAGCAGCCTCGACAGGGTCGGTAATTCACCCCTCCACTTT	CASSLDRVGNSPLHF
NA	NA	TRBV4-1	TRBJ2-5	TGCGCCAGCAGCCAAGTGATAGCGGAGGGCCGGGGGACCCAGTACTTC	CASSQVIAEGRGTQYF
few	NA	TRBV9	TRBJ1-1	TGTGCCAGCAGCGTAGCTGACGGGGGATGGACTGAAGCTTTCTTT	CASSVADGGWTEAFF
NA	TRBD1	TRBV19	TRBJ1-5	TGTGCCAGTAGTCCACAGGGGGAGGGCAATCAGCCCCAGCATTTT	CASSPQGEGNQPQHF
NA	TRBD1	TRBV30	TRBJ1-2	TGTGCCTACTGGACAGGGGGAGGCTACACCTTC	CAYWTGGGYTF
few	NA	TRBV5-1	TRBJ2-5	TGCGCCAGCAGCACGGGACTCGCCCAAGAGACCCAGTACTTC	CASSTGLAQETQYF
NA	TRBD1	TRBV19	TRBJ1-5	TGTGCCAGTAGTATGAGTCAGCGAGGGACAGAGCCCAATCAGCCCCAGCATTTT	CASSMSQRGTEPNQPQHF
NA	NA	TRBV27	TRBJ2-3	TGTGCCAGCAGCCCCATAGTGGCAGATACGCAGTATTTT	CASSPIVADTQYF
NA	NA	TRBV20-1	TRBJ1-5	TGCAGTGCTACAGGTGAAGGGCCCCAGCATTTT	CSATGEGPQHF
NA	NA	TRBV5-1	TRBJ2-1	TGCGCCAGTACCGGGCAGGGTTACAATGAGCAGTTCTTC	CASTGQGYNEQFF
NA	NA	TRBV2	TRBJ1-6	TGTGCCAGCAGGGAACGGGATTATTCACCCCTCCACTTT	CASRERDYSPLHF
NA	TRBD1	TRBV6-5	TRBJ1-1	TGTGCCAGCAGCCGGGGGGGACAGGGGAACACTGAAGCTTTCTTT	CASSRGGQGNTEAFF
NA	TRBD1	TRBV5-4	TRBJ1-2	TGTGCCAGCAGCCCCGGTCCGGGGACAGGGAACTATGGCTACACCTTC	CASSPGPGTGNYGYTF
NA	NA	TRBV30	TRBJ2-4	TGTGCCTGGAGTGTTGACAGCCTAGCCAAAAACATTCAGTACTTC	CAWSVDSLAKNIQYF
NA	NA	TRBV7-3	TRBJ1-1	TGTGCCAGCAGCTTAAGACAGGTGGCGGTTGAAGCTTTCTTT	CASSLRQVAVEAFF
NA	NA	TRBV2	TRBJ1-4	TGTGCCAGCAGTGAAGCGCCAGGGGCTTTTGGAAAACTGTTTTTT	CASSEAPGAFGKLFF
NA	NA	TRBV5-1	TRBJ1-1	TGCGCCAGCAGCTTGGCCACAGGGTCGTACACTGAAGCTTTCTTT	CASSLATGSYTEAFF
NA	NA	TRBV6-6	TRBJ1-3	TGTGCCAGCCGGGAGCGGGCTGGAAACACCATATATTTT	CASRERAGNTIYF
NA	TRBD2	TRBV4-2	TRBJ2-1	TGTGCCAGCAGCCCTTCTAGGAGCGGGGGTTACAATGAGCAGTTCTTC	CASSPSRSGGYNEQFF
NA	NA	TRBV29-1	TRBJ1-4	TGCAGCGTACTCGTAGCGGGAGCATCTAATGAAAAACTGTTTTTT	CSVLVAGASNEKLFF
NA	NA	TRBV11-1	TRBJ2-5	TGTGCCAGCAGCTTAGGAGGAACCCTTCCAGGGGTTGGAGAGACCCAGTACTTC	CASSLGGTLPGVGETQYF
NA	TRBD2	TRBV7-9	TRBJ2-3	TGTGCCAGCAGCTTAGCTAGCGGGGGGTCAGATACGCAGTATTTT	CASSLASGGSDTQYF
NA	TRBD1	TRBV4-1	TRBJ2-5	TGCGCCAGCAGCCAAACCCCGGGACAGGGAGAGACCCAGTACTTC	CASSQTPGQGETQYF
NA	NA	TRBV6-5	TRBJ1-2	TGTGCCAGCAGTTACGGATCTAGGGGGGGCTACACCTTC	CASSYGSRGGYTF
once	TRBD2	TRBV18	TRBJ2-7	TGTGCCAGCTCACCCCGAGCGGGGGAGTCCTACGAGCAGTACTTC	CASSPRAGESYEQYF
once	NA	TRBV30	TRBJ1-3	TGTGCCTGGCAGTCGGGGGGAAACACCATATATTTT	CAWQSGGNTIYF
NA	TRBD1	TRBV9	TRBJ1-5	TGTGCCAGCAGCGTAGTGGACAGGCTCCAGGTCAGCAATCAGCCCCAGCATTTT	CASSVVDRLQVSNQPQHF
NA	TRBD1	TRBV29-1	TRBJ1-2	TGCAGCGTTGAAGGGGACAGGAACAACTATGGCTACACCTTC	CSVEGDRNNYGYTF
NA	TRBD1	TRBV30	TRBJ2-1	TGTGCCTGGACACCGTGGACAGGGGCCAATGAGCAGTTCTTC	CAWTPWTGANEQFF
NA	NA	TRBV6-1	TRBJ1-2	TGTGCCAGCAGTGAAAGGGGTACTTGGGGCTACACCTTC	CASSERGTWGYTF
NA	TRBD2	TRBV27	TRBJ2-7	TGTGCCAGCAGTTCTAGCGGGGGTTACTACGAGCAGTACTTC	CASSSSGGYYEQYF
NA	TRBD1	TRBV6-5	TRBJ1-1	TGTGCCAGCAGTTACCGACAGGGGTATACTGAAGCTTTCTTT	CASSYRQGYTEAFF
NA	TRBD2	TRBV4-3	TRBJ2-2	TGCGCCAGCAGCCAAGCTCAGCGGGGGAACACCGGGGAGCTGTTTTTT	CASSQAQRGNTGELFF